The 27 T cell receptor beta chains given below trace back to one sample, sequenced in a study of cytomegalovirus exposure and HLA in healthy donors. With 60 Vbeta and 13 Jbeta primers, the PCR was carried out. Repertoires were generated with immunoSEQ multiplex PCR, while TCRdb's copy carries only in-frame clones and drops some. Here the sample spans approximately 120,000 clones, roughly 70% being singletons. Material for sequencing was PBMCs. The receptor set was obtained from a man aged 40-49 years in good health and CMV-seronegative.

V is TRBV18 and J is TRBJ1-6; possible D gene TRBD1, 5 bases. Germline-derived CDR1 and CDR2 are KGHSH and LQKENI. The CDR3 is 15 amino acids. V shed 1 base and J shed 8 bases, with 12 bases lying between them. The CDR3, as DNA: TGTGCCAGCTCACCACGCTTTGGCAGGGATTCACCCCTCCACTTT. It is translated as CASSPRFGRDSPLHF.

Of note for this clone: Other nucleotide sequences in the sample specify the same CDR3. The chain employs TRBV6-5 and TRBJ1-2, with TRBD1 as a possible D gene (5 bases). The germline V gene encodes CDR1 MNHEY and CDR2 SVGAGI. The V end was cut by 2 bases, the J end by 5 bases, with 9 bases between. The CDR3 covers 13 residues. CDR3 DNA: TGTGCCAGCAGTTACGAAGCAGGGTATGGCTACACCTTC. It encodes CASSYEAGYGYTF.

The V and J genes are TRBV10-3 and TRBJ1-2, with D possibly being TRBD1 (5 bases). CDR3 length: 15 amino acids. Trimming stripped 5 bases from V and 4 bases from J, with 17 bases between. CDR1 and CDR2 (germline): ENHRY, SYGVKD. CDR3 DNA sequence: TGTGCCATCAGTCCCCCGGAAAGGGGCAGCTATGGCTACACCTTC. Protein product: CAISPPERGSYGYTF.

V usage is TRBV7-2 and J usage is TRBJ1-2; TRBD1 matches 7 bases. The CDR3 has 12 residues. V gave up 5 bases and J gave up 7 bases; unmatched junction bases: 4. Germline V gene sequence: CDR1 SGHTA, CDR2 FQGNSA. The CDR3 region has the DNA TGTGCCAGCAGCGACAGGGCTGGTGGCTACACCTTC. Translated, it gives CASSDRAGGYTF.

The chain links TRBV7-2 to TRBJ2-3, with D possibly being TRBD2 (6 bases). This CDR3 is built from 14 residues. Germline CDR1 and CDR2: SGHTA and FQGNSA. Between the trimmed V and J ends, which lost 5 bases and 2 bases, there was a span of 11 bases. CDR3 DNA: TGTGCCAGCAGCCTGGGACTGCACACAGATACGCAGTATTTT. Its protein is CASSLGLHTDTQYF.

The rearrangement uses TRBV4-1 and TRBJ1-6; the D gene is possibly TRBD1 (5 bases). The CDR3 sequence is 17 residues long. Germline V gene lookup returns CDR1 MGHRA and CDR2 YSYEKL. V was shortened by 0 bases and J by 9 bases, with 18 bases between the two germline ends. This CDR3 is CASSQDGSGDAGSPLHF. CDR3 nucleotide sequence: TGCGCCAGCAGCCAAGATGGGAGCGGGGACGCCGGTTCACCCCTCCACTTT.

The chain's CDR3 is CASSPSGRGSTEAFF. In nucleotides, the CDR3 is TGTGCCAGCAGCCCGTCAGGGCGGGGGAGCACTGAAGCTTTCTTT. The V gene is TRBV7-9, the J gene TRBJ1-1, with D possibly matching TRBD1 (5 bases). The CDR3 sequence is 15 residues long. Trimming shortened V by 5 bases and J by 4 bases, and 17 bases separated the two germline ends. Per germline, CDR1 SEHNR and CDR2 FQNEAQ (reference sequence).

The rearrangement joins TRBV18 to TRBJ1-1; tentative D call: TRBD1 (6 bases). The CDR3 is 14 residues long. CDR1 and CDR2 from the germline V gene are KGHSH and LQKENI. V dropped 5 bases and J dropped 3 bases, with 13 bases sitting between them. CDR3 coding DNA: TGTGCCAGCTCATCAACGCAGGGGTACACTGAAGCTTTCTTT. Amino acids: CASSSTQGYTEAFF.

The chain combines TRBV7-9 with TRBJ2-7, with TRBD1 matching over 8 bases. With 5 bases clipped from V and 4 bases from J, the junction kept 7 bases outside the gene matches. The V gene's germline CDR1 is SEHNR and CDR2 FQNEAQ (reference sequence). CDR3 length: 14 residues. Here the CDR3 reads CASSRQDRVYEQYF. The CDR3 DNA sequence: TGTGCCAGCAGCCGTCAGGACAGGGTGTACGAGCAGTACTTC.

V gene TRBV7-3 combines with J gene TRBJ1-6; D may be TRBD1 (5 bases). The CDR3 has 15 amino acids. In germline, CDR1 is SGHTA, CDR2 FQGTGA. V was pared by 6 bases and J by 3 bases, with 12 bases between. The CDR3 sequence: CASSRGTFYNSPLHF. The CDR3 nucleotides are TGTGCCAGCAGTCGCGGGACCTTCTATAATTCACCCCTCCACTTT.

This clone was observed a few times. This sequence joins TRBV4-1 and TRBJ2-5; the match to TRBD1 covers 8 bases. The CDR3 runs to 17 residues. Trimming cost V 2 bases and J 3 bases; bases outside gene matches: 11. CDR1 is MGHRA, CDR2 YSYEKL, per germline. The CDR3 DNA is TGCGCCAGCAGCCAACCCGCTGGACAGGGCAATAAAGAGACCCAGTACTTC. As protein: CASSQPAGQGNKETQYF.

The chain combines TRBV5-5 with TRBJ2-1; the D is unclear. Germline V CDR1 and CDR2: SGHKS, YYEKEE (reference sequence). Trimming removed 2 bases from V and 4 bases from J, with 7 bases in between. The CDR3 covers 13 residues. Here the CDR3 DNA reads TGTGCCAGCAGCTTCCTCGGGTACAATGAGCAGTTCTTC. Its translation is CASSFLGYNEQFF.

The chain combines TRBV14 with TRBJ2-5; D remains ambiguous. CDR3 length: 15 residues. Looked up from germline, CDR1 is SGHDN and CDR2 is FVKESK. Trimming left V 0 bases short and J 4 bases short, with 12 bases between. CDR3 sequence (DNA): TGTGCCAGCAGCCAAGATTTAGCAGTTGGAGAGACCCAGTACTTC. This codes for CASSQDLAVGETQYF.

The chain combines TRBV27 with TRBJ1-2, with a weak D call TRBD1 (5 bases). Trimming stripped 2 bases from V and 8 bases from J, with 15 bases between. The germline V gene has CDR1 MNHEY and CDR2 SMNVEV (reference sequence). This CDR3 comprises 14 residues. CDR3 region: CASSLVGKGLGYTF. DNA of the CDR3: TGTGCCAGCAGTTTAGTAGGGAAGGGGCTAGGCTACACCTTC.

V usage is TRBV27 and J usage is TRBJ2-3; 12 bases are shared with TRBD2. This CDR3 comprises 14 residues. With V trimmed by 4 bases and J by 14 bases, 10 bases remained unmatched. The germline V gene encodes CDR1 MNHEY and CDR2 SMNVEV (reference sequence). The CDR3, as DNA: TGTGCCAGCAGTTCCCAGGGACTAGCGGGCCCCCCGTATTTT. Translating gives CASSSQGLAGPPYF.

CDR3 amino acids: CASRVEQGLYGYTF. The CDR3 nucleotides are TGTGCCAGCAGAGTTGAACAGGGCCTCTATGGCTACACCTTC. The chain joins TRBV2 to TRBJ1-2; D is perhaps TRBD1 (6 bases). V was pared by 6 bases and J by 4 bases, with 15 bases between. Germline CDR1 and CDR2: SNHLY and FYNNEI. The CDR3 runs 14 residues.

This chain connects TRBV18 to TRBJ1-1; 8 nucleotides line up with TRBD1. The trim removed 5 bases at V and 5 bases at J, leaving 10 bases unmatched. Germline-derived CDR1 and CDR2 are KGHSH and LQKENI. The CDR3 has 15 amino acids. CDR3 DNA sequence: TGTGCCAGCTCATCCCTCGGACAGGGTGGAACTGAAGCTTTCTTT. Amino acids: CASSSLGQGGTEAFF.

V usage is TRBV19 and J usage is TRBJ2-4, with 11 bases matching TRBD1. This CDR3 region has 15 residues. Germline V gene lookup returns CDR1 LNHDA and CDR2 SQIVND (reference sequence). Losses at the gene ends were 6 bases for V and 8 bases for J; bases not matched to a gene: 9. CDR3 nucleotide sequence: TGTGCCAGTAGGACCGGGGGACAGGGGGGACACATTCAGTACTTC. Its translation: CASRTGGQGGHIQYF.

The J gene is TRBJ1-5, the V gene TRBV19; 7 nucleotides line up with TRBD1. Germline loops: CDR1 LNHDA, CDR2 SQIVND (reference sequence). This CDR3 spans 14 amino acids. Trimming removed 5 bases from V and 12 bases from J; junction bases left unmatched: 13. CDR3 region: CASSADRARRNQHF. In nucleotides, the CDR3 is TGTGCCAGTAGTGCCGACAGGGCTCGACGCAACCAGCATTTT.

The J gene is TRBJ2-7, the V gene TRBV12-2; the D call in the table, TRBD1, was not verified against the DNA. TRBV12-2 is a pseudogene locus. The CDR3 consists of 14 residues. The CDR3 DNA is TGTGCAAGTCGCCCCGGACAGCATTCCTACGAGCAGTACTTC. It translates to CASRPGQHSYEQYF.

The chain is built from TRBV19 and TRBJ2-7; TRBD2 aligns across 10 bases. Unmatched junction bases numbered 6, after V lost 4 bases and J lost 0 bases. The CDR3 is 16 amino acids. CDR1 is LNHDA and CDR2 is SQIVND in the germline V gene (reference sequence). The CDR3 bases are TGTGCCAGTAGTAGGGGACTAGCGCCTCTCTCCTACGAGCAGTACTTC. This codes for CASSRGLAPLSYEQYF.

V gene TRBV2 combines with J gene TRBJ2-3; a weak D match, TRBD2 (5 bases). The germline V gene has CDR1 SNHLY and CDR2 FYNNEI. The CDR3 sequence is 13 residues long. The germline V and J ends were trimmed by 7 bases and 0 bases, with 8 bases remaining between them. The chain's CDR3 is CASIGVSTDTQYF. DNA of the CDR3: TGTGCCAGCATCGGGGTTAGCACAGATACGCAGTATTTT.

V is TRBV5-1 and J is TRBJ1-5, with TRBD1 as a possible D gene (5 bases). This CDR3 has 16 amino acids. CDR1 is SGHRS, CDR2 YFSETQ, per germline. V was clipped by 1 base and J by 1 base, with 12 bases between them. CDR3 protein: CASSLFGGSSNQPQHF. In nucleotides, the CDR3 is TGCGCCAGCAGCTTGTTCGGGGGATCAAGCAATCAGCCCCAGCATTTT. Full variable domain (outside the CDR3, taken from reference TRBV5-1 and TRBJ1-5): KAGVTQTPRYLIKTRGQQVTLSCSPISGHRSVSWYQQTPGQGLQFLFEYFSETQRNKGNFPGRFSGRQFSNSRSEMNVSTLELGDSALYLCASSLFGGSSNQPQHFGDGTRLSIL.

This rearrangement joins TRBV11-1 to TRBJ1-6; D gene uncertain. The CDR3 loop spans 13 amino acids. Germline V CDR1 and CDR2: SGHAT, FQDESV (reference sequence). The V gene lost 0 bases and the J gene lost 9 bases, with 6 bases spanning the gap. CDR3 DNA sequence: TGTGCCAGCAGCTTAGCCTCACTTTCACCCCTCCACTTT. Its translation: CASSLASLSPLHF.

The genes are TRBV7-9 and TRBJ2-7; TRBD1 might be the D (5 bases). The CDR3 loop spans 14 amino acids. The germline gives CDR1 SEHNR, CDR2 FQNEAQ (reference sequence). V was pared by 1 base and J by 0 bases, with 7 bases between. The CDR3 nucleotides are TGTGCCAGCAGCTTAGGGACATCCTCCTACGAGCAGTACTTC. It is translated as CASSLGTSSYEQYF.

The chain joins TRBV7-9 to TRBJ2-3; 7 nucleotides agree with TRBD1. Germline trimming cut 1 base from V and 2 bases from J; bases unmatched to any gene: 3. The CDR3 extends over 15 amino acids. Germline V gene sequence: CDR1 SEHNR, CDR2 FQNEAQ (reference sequence). The CDR3 spells CASSLERGPTDTQYF. For the CDR3, the DNA is TGTGCCAGCAGCTTAGAAAGGGGGCCCACAGATACGCAGTATTTT.

The CDR3 spells CASTPRSGGVLSTDTQYF. CDR3 bases: TGTGCCAGTACCCCGCGGAGCGGGGGGGTATTAAGCACAGATACGCAGTATTTT. V is TRBV19 and J is TRBJ2-3; 10 bases line up with TRBD2. The ends lost 7 bases at V and 0 bases at J; junction bases unmatched: 13. CDR1 is LNHDA, CDR2 SQIVND, per germline (reference sequence). The CDR3 is made up of 18 amino acids.